This TCR beta chain was observed in a study of CD4 and CD8 cells across lung adenocarcinoma regions. V dropped 1 base and J dropped 5 bases, with 11 bases sitting between them. CDR3 length: 14 residues. CDR1 SGHTA and CDR2 FQGNSA come from the germline V gene. The patients had localized lung adenocarcinoma, a non-small cell subtype. TCRdb re-called the PCR reads with MiXCR, one entry per CDR3 protein. Of under 10,000 distinct CDR3 sequences in the sample, 40% to 50% are singletons; the top ten hold around 18%. V usage is TRBV7-2 and J usage is TRBJ2-5; tentative D call: TRBD1 (5 bases). Sequenced material: CD4+ T cells from the margin of a lung tumor. The TCR was taken from a female donor with lung adenocarcinoma. The CD4 and CD8 labels of this study may be unreliable. Here the CDR3 DNA reads TGTGCCAGCAGCTTAGATCAGGGTGGGGAGACCCAGTACTTC. It is translated as CASSLDQGGETQYF.